What follows describes a single T cell receptor (beta chain). The sample is drawn from a study of shared clonotypes between healthy human individuals. Study-wide context: The cohort comprised a couple of women and a few men. Their ages spanned 18 to 49 years.

The CDR3 length is 16 residues. The germline CDR1 and CDR2 sequences are MDHEN and SYDVKM. Deletions cut 3 bases from V and 7 bases from J, with 18 bases between. For sorted subsets, 200 ng DNA per replicate equaled 33,000 or so T cell genomes. Here immunoSEQ multiplex PCR was the method, and the copy in TCRdb shows in-frame clones only, minus some. The profile shows 550,000 to 700,000 clones, roughly 73% of them singletons. This TCR was recovered from a woman aged 30 to 39 in good health. Sequences were obtained from memory CD4+ T cells sorted from blood. Subset here: CD45RA-negative fraction. V usage is TRBV28 and J usage is TRBJ1-4; D is ambiguous. CDR3 loop: CASSLASDFLREKLFF. The CDR3 DNA follows: TGTGCCAGCAGTTTGGCCTCCGACTTCCTTCGTGAAAAACTGTTTTTT.